This record looks at one T cell receptor beta chain sequence and its context. This receptor's antigen is unknown. Per-nucleotide qualities are absent, and no much larger clonotype sits a single base away. The data belong to a study of T cell responses to AZD1222 COVID-19 vaccine (dated by TCRdb to the early 2020s). In terms of the full investigation: AZD1222 recipients whose second dose came at about 4 weeks and those whose second dose came at about 12 weeks were combined into one group, since spike-specific TCR depth and breadth did not differ between the two schedules. TCR sequencing covered more than 230 trial participants: 200 to 220 given two doses of AZD1222 and some 25 given two doses of MenACWY control vaccine. Trial participants were enrolled by age into 18-55, 56-69 and 70-plus year subgroups, with approximately 150, 28 and 58 TCR-sequenced participants respectively.

From a lookup of the germline V gene, CDR1 and CDR2 are SGHTA and FQGNSA. Counted from cysteine to phenylalanine, this CDR3 has 16 amino acids. This entry keeps only the CDR3 DNA: 48 bases, framed from base 1. For this chain, trimming is 2 bases at the V end and 3 bases at the J end, and the number of junction bases without a gene match is 5. Explained via the paper, the time point label denotes: baseline before first vaccination. Samples from vaccinated people were obtained from the UK trials COV001 and COV002, which included a single-blind randomized controlled phase 2/3 trial of AZD1222 (ChAdOx1 nCoV-19) in healthy adults. For TCRbeta chain sequencing, PBMC samples were collected from trial participants at day 0 and at day 28 after the second dose. The CDR3 regions of human TCRbeta chains were subjected to immunosequencing. The source study handled its data this way. Repertoire TCRs were checked for matches against a reference library of SARS-CoV-2-specific TCRs that had been generated using the MIRA antigen-specificity platform. Breadth was defined as the fraction of unique TCRs that were SARS-CoV-2-associated. Depth was defined as the fraction of total T cells that were SARS-CoV-2-associated. Using the MIRA data, every spike-specific TCR was mapped to the spike region that the TCR reacted to and assigned to either a CD4 or a CD8 class. Log10-transformed breadth and depth values were compared by one-way ANOVA with Sidak's multiple comparisons tests. Imported from immuneACCESS, the table was reduced by TCRdb to in-frame sequences with V and J called. These copies leave out some clones; in studies compared against another copy, an unresolved V gene accounts for under half, and the cause of the remainder is not known. Clone size and the V and J calls come from that table; the DNA yielded D and trimming. The table for this sample lists 70,000 to 85,000 clones; 70% to 90% of them were counted only once. The top ten constitute under 3% of the sample.

General conclusions and limits of the study: Because no day 14 peak-response samples were available, the repertoires could be characterized only after the peak T cell response. Spike-specific TCR breadth and depth rose significantly after two AZD1222 doses compared with day 0 and with MenACWY recipients. The whole spike protein was spanned by vaccine-associated CD4 TCRs, and dominant responses were seen in regions 160-218 and 743-854. Only five to seven AZD1222 recipients were SARS-CoV-2 seropositive at baseline, limiting conclusions about previously exposed vaccinees. Participants were mostly white British, with more females than males. The authors suggested clonal diversity may have been underestimated. The 56-69-year group was small, and its depth increase did not reach significance, likely because of low power. Epitopes outside the regions mutated in the B.1.351 and B.1.1.7 variants were reportedly recognized by nearly half of the unique spike-specific TCRs.

Sample: peripheral blood, taken on day 0 of AZD1222 vaccination. Recombination joined TRBV7-2 with TRBJ2-2; the central 8 bases match TRBD1. This TCR derives from an adult in good health. The nucleotide sequence reads as follows: TGTGCCAGCAGCTTACTCCCGGGACAGGACACCGGGGAGCTGTTTTTT. This codes for CASSLLPGQDTGELFF.